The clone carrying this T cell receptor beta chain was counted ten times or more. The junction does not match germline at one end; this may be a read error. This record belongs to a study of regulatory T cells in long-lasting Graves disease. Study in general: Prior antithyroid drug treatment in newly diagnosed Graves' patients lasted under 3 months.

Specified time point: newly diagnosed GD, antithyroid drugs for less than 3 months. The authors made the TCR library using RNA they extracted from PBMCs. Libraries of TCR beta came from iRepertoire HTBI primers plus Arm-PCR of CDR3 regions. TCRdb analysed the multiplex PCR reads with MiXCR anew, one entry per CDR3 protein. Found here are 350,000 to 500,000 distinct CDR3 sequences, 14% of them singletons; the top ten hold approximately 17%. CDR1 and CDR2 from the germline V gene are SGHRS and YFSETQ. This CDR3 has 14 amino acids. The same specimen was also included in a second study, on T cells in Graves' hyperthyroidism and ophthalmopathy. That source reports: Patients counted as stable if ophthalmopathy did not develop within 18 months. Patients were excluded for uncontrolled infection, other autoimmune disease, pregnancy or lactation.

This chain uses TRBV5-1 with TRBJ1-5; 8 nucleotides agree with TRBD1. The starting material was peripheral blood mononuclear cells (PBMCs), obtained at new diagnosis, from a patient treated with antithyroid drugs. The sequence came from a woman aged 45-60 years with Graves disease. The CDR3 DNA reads TGTGCCAGCAGCTTATCAGGGGGCCGACAGCCCCAGCATTTT. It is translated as CASSLSGGRQPQHF.